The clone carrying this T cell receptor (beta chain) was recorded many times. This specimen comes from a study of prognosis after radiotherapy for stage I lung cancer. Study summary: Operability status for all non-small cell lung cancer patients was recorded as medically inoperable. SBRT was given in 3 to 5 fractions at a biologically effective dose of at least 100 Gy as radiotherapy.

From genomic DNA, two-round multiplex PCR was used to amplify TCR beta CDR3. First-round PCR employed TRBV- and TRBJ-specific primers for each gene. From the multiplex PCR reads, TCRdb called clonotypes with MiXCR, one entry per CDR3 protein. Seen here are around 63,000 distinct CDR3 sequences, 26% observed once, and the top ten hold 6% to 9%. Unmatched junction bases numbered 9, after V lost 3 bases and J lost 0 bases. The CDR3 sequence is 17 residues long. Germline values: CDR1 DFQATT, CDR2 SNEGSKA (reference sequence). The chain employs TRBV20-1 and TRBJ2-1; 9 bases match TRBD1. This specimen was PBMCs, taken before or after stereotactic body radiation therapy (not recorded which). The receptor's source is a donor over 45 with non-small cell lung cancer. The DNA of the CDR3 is TGCAGTGCTAGGCCGGGACAGGGTCGAAGCTCCTACAATGAGCAGTTCTTC. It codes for CSARPGQGRSSYNEQFF.